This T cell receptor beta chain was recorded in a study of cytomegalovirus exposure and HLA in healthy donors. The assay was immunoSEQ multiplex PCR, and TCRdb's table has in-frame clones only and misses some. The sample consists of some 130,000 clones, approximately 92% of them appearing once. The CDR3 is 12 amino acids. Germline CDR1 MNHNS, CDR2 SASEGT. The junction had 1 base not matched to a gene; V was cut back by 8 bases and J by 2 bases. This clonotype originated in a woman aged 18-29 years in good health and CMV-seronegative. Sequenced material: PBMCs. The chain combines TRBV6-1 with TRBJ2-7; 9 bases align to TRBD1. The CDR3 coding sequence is TGTGCCAGCGGACAGGGGACCTACGAGCAGTACTTC. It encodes CASGQGTYEQYF.